This record covers a single T cell receptor beta chain. These data are taken from a study of blood T cell repertoires in COVID-19. Study at large: The origin of the acute and convalescent COVID-19 samples was the United States, Italy and Spain. The analysed material was cDNA or gDNA that came from T cells, B-cell-depleted T cells, or PBMCs.

Original processing notes: The authors estimated nucleated cell counts from reference gene primer amplification. TCRdb's table, derived via immunoSEQ multiplex PCR, lists solely in-frame clones and lacks some. Clonal size and the V and J genes are those of that table, whereas D and trimming came from the DNA. The sample lists about 87,000 clones; roughly 89% were seen once. V lost 1 base and J lost 2; bases outside the gene matches: 3. CDR3 length: 15 amino acids. CDR1 and CDR2 from the germline V gene are LGHNA and YSLEER. The sequenced sample was peripheral blood. This TCR derives from a woman of 80 years or more with active COVID-19. The chain has TRBV4-3 and TRBJ2-7; 9 bases are a match to TRBD2. CDR3 residues: CASSQVAGEAYEQYF. The CDR3 coding sequence is TGCGCCAGCAGCCAAGTAGCGGGAGAGGCCTACGAGCAGTACTTC.